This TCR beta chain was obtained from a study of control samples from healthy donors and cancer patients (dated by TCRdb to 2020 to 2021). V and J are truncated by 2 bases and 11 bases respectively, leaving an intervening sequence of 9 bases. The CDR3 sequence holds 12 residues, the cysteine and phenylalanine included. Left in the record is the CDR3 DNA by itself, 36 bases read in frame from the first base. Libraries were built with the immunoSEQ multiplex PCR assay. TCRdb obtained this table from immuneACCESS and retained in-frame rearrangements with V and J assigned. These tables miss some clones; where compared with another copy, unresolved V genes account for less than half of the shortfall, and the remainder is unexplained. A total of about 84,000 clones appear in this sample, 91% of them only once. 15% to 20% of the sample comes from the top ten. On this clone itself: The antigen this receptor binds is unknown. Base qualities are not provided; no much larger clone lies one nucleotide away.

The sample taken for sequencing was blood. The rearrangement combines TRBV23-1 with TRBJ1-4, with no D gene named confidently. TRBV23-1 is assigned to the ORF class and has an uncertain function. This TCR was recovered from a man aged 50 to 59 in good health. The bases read TGCGCCAGCAGTCAAGTCCGCAGGAAACTGTTTTTT. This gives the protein CASSQVRRKLFF.